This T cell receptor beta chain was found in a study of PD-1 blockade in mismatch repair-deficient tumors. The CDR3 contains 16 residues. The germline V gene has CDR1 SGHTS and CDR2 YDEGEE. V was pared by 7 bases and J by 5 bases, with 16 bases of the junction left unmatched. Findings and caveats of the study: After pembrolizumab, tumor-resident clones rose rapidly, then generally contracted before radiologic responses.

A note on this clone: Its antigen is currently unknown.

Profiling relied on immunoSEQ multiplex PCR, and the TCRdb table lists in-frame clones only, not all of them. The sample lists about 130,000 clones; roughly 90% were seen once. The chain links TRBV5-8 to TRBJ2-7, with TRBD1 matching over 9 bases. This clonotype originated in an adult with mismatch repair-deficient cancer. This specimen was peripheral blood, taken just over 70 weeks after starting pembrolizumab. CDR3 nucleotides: TGTGCCAGCGCTGGGGACAGGGCGGCCAATGTGGACGAGCAGTACTTC. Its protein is CASAGDRAANVDEQYF.